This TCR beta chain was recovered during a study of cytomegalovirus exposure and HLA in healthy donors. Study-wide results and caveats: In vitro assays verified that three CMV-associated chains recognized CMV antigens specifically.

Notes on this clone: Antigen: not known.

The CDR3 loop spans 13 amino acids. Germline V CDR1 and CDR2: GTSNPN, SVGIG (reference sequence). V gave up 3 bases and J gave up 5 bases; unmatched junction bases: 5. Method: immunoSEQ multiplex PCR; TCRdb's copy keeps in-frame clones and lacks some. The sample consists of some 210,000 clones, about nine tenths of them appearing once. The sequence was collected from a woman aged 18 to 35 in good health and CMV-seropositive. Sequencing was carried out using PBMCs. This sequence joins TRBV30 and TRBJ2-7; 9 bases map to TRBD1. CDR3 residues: CAWSGQGWNEQYF. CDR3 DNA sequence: TGTGCCTGGAGCGGACAGGGGTGGAACGAGCAGTACTTC.